The next 4 T cell receptor beta chains were all read from a single sample in a study of early T cells in non-severe SARS-CoV-2 infection. TCRdb used MiXCR to reprocess the 5' RACE reads, holding one entry per CDR3 protein. The table includes 70,000 to 85,000 distinct CDR3 sequences, over 9% detected once. Sequenced sample: whole blood. The receptors were sampled from an adult who was a healthcare worker with PCR-confirmed SARS-CoV-2 infection or an uninfected control (not recorded which).

This clonotype came up many times. This chain uses TRBV20-1 with TRBJ1-1; D is possibly TRBD1 (5 bases). This CDR3 is built from 12 residues. CDR1 is DFQATT, CDR2 SNEGSKA, per germline (reference sequence). V lost 6 bases to trimming and J lost 9 bases, with 17 bases between them. Here the CDR3 reads CSAQSQGGKAFF. Here the CDR3 DNA reads TGCAGTGCCCAGTCCCAGGGAGGAAAAGCTTTCTTT.

This clonotype was observed at least ten times. The J gene is TRBJ1-1, the V gene TRBV27, with D uncertain. The V and J ends lost 2 bases and 5 bases respectively, with 9 bases between them. The V gene's germline CDR1 is MNHEY and CDR2 SMNVEV (reference sequence). CDR3 length equals 13 residues. Written as DNA, the CDR3 is TGTGCCAGCAGTTTAATACCGGCAACTGAAGCTTTCTTT. Protein: CASSLIPATEAFF.

This clonotype was detected a few times. The chain has TRBV9 and TRBJ2-2, with 15 positions matching TRBD2. The germline V gene has CDR1 SGDLS and CDR2 YYNGEE. Unmatched junction bases numbered 7, after V lost 3 bases and J lost 7 bases. The CDR3 spans 17 residues. The CDR3 bases are TGTGCCAGCAGCGCTCCGGGACTAGCGGGAGGATACGGGGAGCTGTTTTTT. Amino acids: CASSAPGLAGGYGELFF.

The V call is TRBV4-2, the J call TRBJ2-7; D is unresolved. The CDR3 consists of 15 residues. The germline V gene encodes CDR1 LGHNA and CDR2 YNFKEQ. Trimming removed 0 bases at V and 2 bases at J, with 11 bases between. This CDR3 is CASSQDATLAYEQYF. CDR3 bases: TGTGCCAGCAGCCAAGATGCAACCTTAGCCTACGAGCAGTACTTC.